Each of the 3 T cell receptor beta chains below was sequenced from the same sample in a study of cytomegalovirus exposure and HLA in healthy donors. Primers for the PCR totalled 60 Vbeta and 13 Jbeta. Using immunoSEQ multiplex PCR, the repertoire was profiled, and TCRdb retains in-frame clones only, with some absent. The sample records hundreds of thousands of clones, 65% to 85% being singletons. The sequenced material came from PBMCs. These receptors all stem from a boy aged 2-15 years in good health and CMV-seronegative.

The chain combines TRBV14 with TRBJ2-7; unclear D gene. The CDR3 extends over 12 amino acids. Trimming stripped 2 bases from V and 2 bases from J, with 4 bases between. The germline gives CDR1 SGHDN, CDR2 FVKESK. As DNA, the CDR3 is TGTGCCAGCAGCCAAAAGCCCTACGAGCAGTACTTC. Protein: CASSQKPYEQYF.

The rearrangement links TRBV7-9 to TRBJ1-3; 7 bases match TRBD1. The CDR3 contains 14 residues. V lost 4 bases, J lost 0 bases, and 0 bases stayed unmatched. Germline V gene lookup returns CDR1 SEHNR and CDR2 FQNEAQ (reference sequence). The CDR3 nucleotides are TGTGCCAGCAGCTGGGACAGCTCTGGAAACACCATATATTTT. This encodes CASSWDSSGNTIYF.

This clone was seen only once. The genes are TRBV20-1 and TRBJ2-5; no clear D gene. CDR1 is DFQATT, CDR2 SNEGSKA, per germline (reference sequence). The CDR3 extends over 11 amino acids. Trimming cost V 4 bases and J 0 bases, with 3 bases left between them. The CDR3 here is CSAIDQETQYF. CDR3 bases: TGCAGTGCTATCGACCAAGAGACCCAGTACTTC.